The sample holds one count of the clone carrying this T cell receptor (beta chain). Germline loops: CDR1 MGHRA, CDR2 YSYEKL. The junction had 5 bases not matched to a gene; V was cut back by 4 bases and J by 5 bases. The CDR3 has 15 residues. Assay used: immunoSEQ multiplex PCR; TCRdb lists only in-frame clones, some missing. Of about 190,000 clones listed, about nine tenths are singletons. These data belong to a study of blood T cell repertoires in COVID-19. Across the whole study: The United States, Italy and Spain were the sources of the acute and convalescent COVID-19 samples.

This sequence was found in a man aged 45-65 years with acute or convalescent COVID-19. The sample consisted of peripheral blood. This sequence joins TRBV4-1 and TRBJ2-1, with 10 nucleotides matching TRBD2. The DNA for the CDR3 is TGCGCCAGCAGCCTTGGACTAGCGGAAAACAATGAGCAGTTCTTC. Its protein product is CASSLGLAENNEQFF.